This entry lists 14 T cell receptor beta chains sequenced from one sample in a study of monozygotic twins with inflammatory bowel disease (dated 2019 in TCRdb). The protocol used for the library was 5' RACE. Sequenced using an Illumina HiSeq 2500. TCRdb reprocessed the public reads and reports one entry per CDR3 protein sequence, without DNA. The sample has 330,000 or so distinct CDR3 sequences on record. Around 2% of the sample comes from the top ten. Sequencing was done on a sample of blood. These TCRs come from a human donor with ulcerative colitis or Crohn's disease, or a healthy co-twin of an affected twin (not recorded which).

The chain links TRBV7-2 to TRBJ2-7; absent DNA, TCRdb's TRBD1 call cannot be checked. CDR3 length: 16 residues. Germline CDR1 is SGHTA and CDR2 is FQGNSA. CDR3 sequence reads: CASSFDGSGGGGEQYF. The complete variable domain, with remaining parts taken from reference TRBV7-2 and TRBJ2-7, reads GAGVSQSPSNKVTEKGKDVELRCDPISGHTALYWYRQSLGQGLEFLIYFQGNSAPDKSGLPSDRFSAERTGGSVSTLTIQRTQQEDSAVYLCASSFDGSGGGGEQYFGPGTRLTVT.

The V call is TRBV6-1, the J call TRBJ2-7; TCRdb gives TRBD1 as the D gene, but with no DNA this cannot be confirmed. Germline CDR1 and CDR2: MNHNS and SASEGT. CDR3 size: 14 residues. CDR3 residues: CATTLQPQPGEQYF.

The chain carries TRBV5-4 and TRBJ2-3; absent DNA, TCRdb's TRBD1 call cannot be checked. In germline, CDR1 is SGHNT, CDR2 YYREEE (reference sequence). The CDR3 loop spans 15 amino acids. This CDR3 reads CASSLPGQITDTQYF.

CDR3 residues: CSARGEAGMGYTF. The chain joins TRBV20-1 to TRBJ1-2. This CDR3 contains 13 residues. Per the germline V gene, CDR1 is DFQATT and CDR2 is SNEGSKA (reference sequence).

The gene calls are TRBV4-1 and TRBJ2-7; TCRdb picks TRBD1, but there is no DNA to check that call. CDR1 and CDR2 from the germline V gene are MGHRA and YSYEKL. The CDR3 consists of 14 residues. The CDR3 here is CASSHVDRSYEQYF.

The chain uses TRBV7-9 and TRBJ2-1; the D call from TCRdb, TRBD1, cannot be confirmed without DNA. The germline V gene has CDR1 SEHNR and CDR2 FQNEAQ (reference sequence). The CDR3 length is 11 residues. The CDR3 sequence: CASRQGNEQFF.

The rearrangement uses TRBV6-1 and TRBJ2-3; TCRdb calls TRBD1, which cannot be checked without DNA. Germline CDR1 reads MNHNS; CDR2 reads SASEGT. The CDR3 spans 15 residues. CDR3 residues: CASSDRDQATDTQYF.

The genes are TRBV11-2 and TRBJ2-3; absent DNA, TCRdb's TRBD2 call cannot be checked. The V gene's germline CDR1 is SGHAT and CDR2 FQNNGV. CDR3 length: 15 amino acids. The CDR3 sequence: CASSLLAGSTDTQYF.

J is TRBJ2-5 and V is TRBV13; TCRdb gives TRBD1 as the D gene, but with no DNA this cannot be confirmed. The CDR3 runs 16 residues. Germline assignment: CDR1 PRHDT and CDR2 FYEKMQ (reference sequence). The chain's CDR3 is CASSPGVARIRETQYF.

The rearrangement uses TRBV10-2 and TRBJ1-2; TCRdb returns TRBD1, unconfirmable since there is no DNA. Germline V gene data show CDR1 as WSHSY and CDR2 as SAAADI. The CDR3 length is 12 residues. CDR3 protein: CASRTDSYGYTF.

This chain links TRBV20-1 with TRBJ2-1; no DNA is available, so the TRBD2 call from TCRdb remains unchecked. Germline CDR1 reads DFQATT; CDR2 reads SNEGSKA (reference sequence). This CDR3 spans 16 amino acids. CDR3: CSIVLAGGGVYNEQFF.

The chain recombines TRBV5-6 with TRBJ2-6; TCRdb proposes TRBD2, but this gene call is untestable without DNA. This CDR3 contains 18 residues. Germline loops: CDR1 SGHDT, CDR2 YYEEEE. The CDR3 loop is CASSPPKAGGLGANVLTF.

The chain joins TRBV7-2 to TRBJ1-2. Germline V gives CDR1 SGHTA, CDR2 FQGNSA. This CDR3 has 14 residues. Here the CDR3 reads CASSSDRYPSAYTF.

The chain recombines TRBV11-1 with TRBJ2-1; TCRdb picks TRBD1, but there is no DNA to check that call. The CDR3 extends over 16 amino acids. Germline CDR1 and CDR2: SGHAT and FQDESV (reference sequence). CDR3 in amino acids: CASSPRDSPSYNEQFF.